This T cell receptor beta chain was profiled in a study of blood T cell repertoires in COVID-19. Overall study context: PBMCs, B-cell-depleted T cells, or T cells were the source of the cDNA or gDNA that made up the material.

Produced via immunoSEQ multiplex PCR; TCRdb's table is partial and in-frame only. The sample includes 250,000 to 300,000 clones, 70% to 85% of them seen just once. Trimming removed 4 bases from V and 0 bases from J; junction bases left unmatched: 5. This CDR3 is 17 amino acids long. Germline V gene sequence: CDR1 SGHRS, CDR2 YFSETQ. The sample consisted of peripheral blood. The sequence came from a woman over 75 with acute or convalescent COVID-19. The chain links TRBV5-1 to TRBJ2-3, with 13 bases identical to TRBD2. The CDR3 is CASSTLTSGGSTDTQYF. CDR3 DNA: TGCGCCAGCAGCACCCTGACTAGCGGGGGGAGCACAGATACGCAGTATTTT.